Reported below is one T cell receptor beta chain. This same CDR3 is encoded by further DNA sequences in the sample. The V end lost 0 bases, the J end lost 2 bases, and 16 bases lay between the germline ends. The CDR3 has 17 amino acids. Germline loops: CDR1 LGHNA, CDR2 YNFKEQ. Responders (roughly 200,000, CFSE-labeled) met roughly 200,000 stimulators that were irradiated and violet-dye-labeled. This record comes from a study of graft-versus-host responses after intestinal transplantation. The overall study: Recipients got multivisceral, liver-intestinal, or isolated intestinal transplants. The recipients all started with anti-thymocyte globulin induction and then took tacrolimus and steroids for 3 to 4 years.

TCRdb keeps only in-frame clones here, not all; method: immunoSEQ multiplex PCR. The profile shows 8,000 or so clones, approximately 31% of them singletons. V gene TRBV4-2 combines with J gene TRBJ1-1, with D possibly matching TRBD1 (5 bases). The TCR originated in a human patient who received an intestinal transplant. The sequencing here drew on alloreactive CD8+ T cells from a mixed lymphocyte reaction culture, taken before intestinal transplant. Subset defined: CFSE-low proliferating T cells sorted from approximately 6-day pre-transplant mixed lymphocyte reaction (GvH or HvG direction). The DNA of the CDR3 is TGTGCCAGCAGCCAAGATCCCACCCGGACAATTAACACTGAAGCTTTCTTT. Protein sequence: CASSQDPTRTINTEAFF.